This T cell receptor beta chain was sequenced in a study of T-cell memory formation after mild COVID-19. The overall study: Largely, the TCR clusters proved donor specific.

TCRdb re-analysed the 5' RACE reads in MiXCR, keeping a single row per CDR3 protein. Among over 500,000 distinct CDR3 sequences listed, 17% were seen once. The CDR3 extends over 14 amino acids. Germline CDR1 is WSHSY and CDR2 is SAAADI. V lost 8 bases, J lost 3 bases, and 17 bases lay in between. The sample consisted of PBMCs or a T cell subset sorted from them (not recorded which). The clonotype comes from an adult woman who had mild COVID-19 (a few samples of this study predate the infection). Cell type and time point are not known. The V gene is TRBV10-2, the J gene TRBJ2-7; D is ambiguous. CDR3 nucleotides: TGCGCCAGCTCCCGCCAGTGGACGGACTACGAGCAGTACTTC. This translates into CASSRQWTDYEQYF.